This T cell receptor (beta chain) was found in a study of patients and donors after allogeneic stem cell transplantation. From the RT-PCR reads, TCRdb called clonotypes with MiXCR, one entry per CDR3 protein. The top ten clones hold about 27% of a sample with about 100,000 distinct CDR3 sequences, around 38% of them seen once. The sequence was obtained from a human donor who was either an allogeneic HSCT recipient or a stem cell or donor lymphocyte infusion donor (not recorded which). It is not recorded whose cells these are; they may come from a transplant donor. Source material: blood, either unsorted or a sorted T cell fraction (not recorded which).

The CDR3 is CASRGAGRETQYF. CDR3 in DNA: TGTGCCAGCAGAGGGGCAGGGCGAGAGACCCAGTACTTC. This chain links TRBV12-3 or TRBV12-4 with TRBJ2-5, with D perhaps matching TRBD1 (5 bases). Trimming left V 6 bases short and J 4 bases short, with 12 bases between. The CDR3 totals 13 residues.